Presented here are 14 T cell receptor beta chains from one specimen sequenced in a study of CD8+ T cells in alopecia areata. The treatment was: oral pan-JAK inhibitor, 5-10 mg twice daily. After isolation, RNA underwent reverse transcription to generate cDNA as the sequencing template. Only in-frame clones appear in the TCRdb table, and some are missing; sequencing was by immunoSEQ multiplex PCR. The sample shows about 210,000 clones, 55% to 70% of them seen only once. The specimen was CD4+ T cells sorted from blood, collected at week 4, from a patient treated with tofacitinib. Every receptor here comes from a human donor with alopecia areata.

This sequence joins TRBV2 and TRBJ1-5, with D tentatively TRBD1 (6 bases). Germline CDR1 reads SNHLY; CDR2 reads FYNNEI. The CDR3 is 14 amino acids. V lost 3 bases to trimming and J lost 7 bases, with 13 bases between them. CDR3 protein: CASSERGRRQPQHF. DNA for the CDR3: TGTGCCAGCAGTGAGCGGGGGCGAAGGCAGCCCCAGCATTTT.

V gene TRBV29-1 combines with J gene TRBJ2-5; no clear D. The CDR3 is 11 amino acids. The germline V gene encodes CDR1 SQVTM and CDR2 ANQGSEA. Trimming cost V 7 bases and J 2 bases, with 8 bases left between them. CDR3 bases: TGCAGCGGGAAGGAACAAGAGACCCAGTACTTC. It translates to CSGKEQETQYF.

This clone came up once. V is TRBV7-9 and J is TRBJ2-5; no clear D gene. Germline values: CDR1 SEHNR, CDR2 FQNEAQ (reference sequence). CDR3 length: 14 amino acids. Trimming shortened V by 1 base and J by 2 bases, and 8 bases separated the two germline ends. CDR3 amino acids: CASSLGIIQETQYF. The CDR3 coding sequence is TGTGCCAGCAGCTTAGGGATAATTCAAGAGACCCAGTACTTC.

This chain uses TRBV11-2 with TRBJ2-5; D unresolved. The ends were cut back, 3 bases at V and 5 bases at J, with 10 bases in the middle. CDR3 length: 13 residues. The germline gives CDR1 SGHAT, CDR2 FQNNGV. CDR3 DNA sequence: TGTGCCAGCAGCTTCGTATACGGCGAGACCCAGTACTTC. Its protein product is CASSFVYGETQYF.

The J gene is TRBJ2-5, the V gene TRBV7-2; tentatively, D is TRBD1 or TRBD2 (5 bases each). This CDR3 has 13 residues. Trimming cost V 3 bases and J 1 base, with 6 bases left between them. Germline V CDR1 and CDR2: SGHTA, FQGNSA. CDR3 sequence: CASSFGTQETQYF. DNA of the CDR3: TGTGCCAGCAGCTTCGGGACCCAAGAGACCCAGTACTTC.

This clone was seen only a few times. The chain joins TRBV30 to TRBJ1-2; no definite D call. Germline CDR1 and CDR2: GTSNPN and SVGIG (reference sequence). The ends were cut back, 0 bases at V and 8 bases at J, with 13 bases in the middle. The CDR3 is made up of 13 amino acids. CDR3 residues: CAWSVVRAGGYTF. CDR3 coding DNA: TGTGCCTGGAGTGTGGTGAGAGCGGGGGGCTACACCTTC.

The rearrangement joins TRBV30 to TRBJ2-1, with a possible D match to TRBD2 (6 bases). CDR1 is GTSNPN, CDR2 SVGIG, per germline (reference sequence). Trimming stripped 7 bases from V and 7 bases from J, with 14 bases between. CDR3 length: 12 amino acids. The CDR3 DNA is TGTGCCTCCGCGGCGGGGTGGAATGAGCAGTTCTTC. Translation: CASAAGWNEQFF.

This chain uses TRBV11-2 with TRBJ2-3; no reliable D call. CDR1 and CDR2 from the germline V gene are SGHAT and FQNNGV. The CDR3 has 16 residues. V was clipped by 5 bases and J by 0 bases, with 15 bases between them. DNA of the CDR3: TGTGCCAGCAGCCCCCGCCGGCAGATTAGCACAGATACGCAGTATTTT. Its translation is CASSPRRQISTDTQYF.

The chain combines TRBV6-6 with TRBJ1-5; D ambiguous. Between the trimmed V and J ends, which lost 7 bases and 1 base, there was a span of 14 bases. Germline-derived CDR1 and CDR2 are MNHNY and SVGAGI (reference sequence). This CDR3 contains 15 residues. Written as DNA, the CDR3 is TGTGCCAGCATGATGGGGAGCCCGAGCAATCAGCCCCAGCATTTT. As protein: CASMMGSPSNQPQHF.

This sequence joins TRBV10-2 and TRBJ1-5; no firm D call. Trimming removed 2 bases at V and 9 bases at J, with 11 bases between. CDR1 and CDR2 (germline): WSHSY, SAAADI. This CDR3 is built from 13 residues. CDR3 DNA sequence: TGCGCCAGCAGTGAGCAGGCAGCCAGGCCCCAGCATTTT. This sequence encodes CASSEQAARPQHF.

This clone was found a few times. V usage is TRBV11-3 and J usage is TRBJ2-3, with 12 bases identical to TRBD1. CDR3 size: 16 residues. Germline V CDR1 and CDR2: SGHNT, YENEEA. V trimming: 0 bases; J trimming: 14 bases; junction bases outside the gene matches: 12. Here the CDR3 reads CASSLDRSRDRGQRYF. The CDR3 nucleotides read TGTGCCAGCAGCTTAGATAGGTCCCGGGACAGGGGGCAACGGTATTTT.

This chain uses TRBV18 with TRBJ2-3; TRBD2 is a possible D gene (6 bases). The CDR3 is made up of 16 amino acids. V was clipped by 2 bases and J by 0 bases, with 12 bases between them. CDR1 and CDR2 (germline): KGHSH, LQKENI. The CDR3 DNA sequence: TGTGCCAGCTCACCAACCGGGACTTCGAGCACAGATACGCAGTATTTT. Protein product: CASSPTGTSSTDTQYF.

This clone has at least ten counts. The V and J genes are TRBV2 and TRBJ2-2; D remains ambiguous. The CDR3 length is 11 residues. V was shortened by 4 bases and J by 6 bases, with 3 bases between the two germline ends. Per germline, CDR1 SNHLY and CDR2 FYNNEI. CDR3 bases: TGTGCCAGCAGTGCTGCCGGGGAGCTGTTTTTT. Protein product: CASSAAGELFF.

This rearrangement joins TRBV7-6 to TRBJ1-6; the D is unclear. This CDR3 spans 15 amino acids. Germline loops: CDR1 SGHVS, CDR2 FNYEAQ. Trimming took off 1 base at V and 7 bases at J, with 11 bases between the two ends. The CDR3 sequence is CASSLGGSRNSPLHF. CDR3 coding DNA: TGTGCCAGCAGCTTAGGCGGCAGTCGGAATTCACCCCTCCACTTT. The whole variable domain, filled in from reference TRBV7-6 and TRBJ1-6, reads GAGVSQSPRYKVTKRGQDVALRCDPISGHVSLYWYRQALGQGPEFLTYFNYEAQQDKSGLPNDRFSAERPEGSISTLTIQRTEQRDSAMYRCASSLGGSRNSPLHFGNGTRLTVT.